What follows are 20 T cell receptor beta chains derived from one specimen sequenced in a study of T cell responses to AZD1222 COVID-19 vaccine. Measured with immunoSEQ multiplex PCR; TCRdb has only the in-frame clones, and not every one. The profile shows about 39,000 clones, about 90% of them singletons. The sequenced sample was peripheral blood, obtained 28 days after the second dose of the MenACWY control vaccine. These receptors originate from an adult who received the MenACWY meningococcal vaccine as a control.

The gene calls are TRBV24-1 and TRBJ2-5; tentatively, D is TRBD1 (6 bases). Germline values: CDR1 KGHDR, CDR2 SFDVKD. The V end was cut by 4 bases, the J end by 0 bases, with 11 bases between. This CDR3 has 15 residues. In nucleotides, the CDR3 is TGTGCCACCAGTGACGACAGGTTGTACCAAGAGACCCAGTACTTC. Amino acid sequence: CATSDDRLYQETQYF.

In this sample, this clone turned up once. The chain links TRBV5-8 to TRBJ1-5; D is possibly TRBD1 (6 bases). Per the germline V gene, CDR1 is SGHTS and CDR2 is YDEGEE. The CDR3 covers 15 residues. V lost 5 bases and J 5 bases, leaving 17 bases between the germline ends. CDR3 DNA: TGTGCCAGCAGGTGGGCTGGTGGGGGGCATCAGCCCCAGCATTTT. This gives the protein CASRWAGGGHQPQHF.

V is TRBV7-3 and J is TRBJ2-7, with a possible D match to TRBD2 (6 bases). V was shortened by 1 base and J by 6 bases, with 10 bases between the two germline ends. CDR1 is SGHTA, CDR2 FQGTGA, per germline. This CDR3 is 13 amino acids long. Written as DNA, the CDR3 is TGTGCCAGCAGCTTAAAAGCGGGCGGCGAGCAGTACTTC. Protein: CASSLKAGGEQYF. Full variable domain (remainder filled in from reference TRBV7-3 and TRBJ2-7): GAGVSQTPSNKVTEKGKYVELRCDPISGHTALYWYRQSLGQGPEFLIYFQGTGAADDSGLPNDRFFAVRPEGSVSTLKIQRTERGDSAVYLCASSLKAGGEQYFGPGTRLTVT.

V usage is TRBV5-1 and J usage is TRBJ2-7; D is unclear. The CDR3 runs 13 residues. Trimming removed 1 base from V and 6 bases from J, with 11 bases in between. Germline V CDR1 and CDR2: SGHRS, YFSETQ. The CDR3 coding sequence is TGCGCCAGCAGCTTGTACGAACAAGGCGAGCAGTACTTC. Its translation is CASSLYEQGEQYF.

In this sample, this clone turned up once. V gene TRBV6-5 combines with J gene TRBJ1-2; D is undetermined. The CDR3 is 12 amino acids. V was pared by 5 bases and J by 4 bases, with 8 bases between. Germline V lookup: CDR1 MNHEY, CDR2 SVGAGI. The CDR3 loop reads CASSPPTYGYTF. As DNA, the CDR3 is TGTGCCAGCAGTCCCCCAACCTATGGCTACACCTTC.

This chain connects TRBV14 to TRBJ2-5; 14 bases line up with TRBD2. Trimming took 4 bases from V and 9 from J; bases not matched to a gene: 10. Germline V gives CDR1 SGHDN, CDR2 FVKESK. The CDR3 length is 16 residues. As DNA, the CDR3 is TGTGCCAGCAGCCGTCCGGGACTAGCGGGAGCGGAGCCCCAGTACTTC. Its translation is CASSRPGLAGAEPQYF.

This chain uses TRBV6-2 or TRBV6-3 with TRBJ2-7; TRBD2 aligns across 14 bases. The length of the CDR3 is 18 residues. Germline assignment: CDR1 MNHEY and CDR2 SVGEGT. The ends lost 0 bases at V and 5 bases at J; junction bases unmatched: 9. CDR3 region: CASSYSGTSGSFGDEQYF. The DNA of the CDR3 is TGTGCCAGCAGTTACTCGGGGACTAGCGGGAGTTTTGGGGACGAGCAGTACTTC.

The chain has TRBV12-3 or TRBV12-4 and TRBJ2-2; no clear D. V gave up 3 bases and J gave up 9 bases, with 5 bases separating them. The CDR3 has 11 amino acids. As DNA, the CDR3 is TGTGCCAGCAGTTTTAAGTGGGAGCTGTTTTTT. This codes for CASSFKWELFF.

J is TRBJ2-6 and V is TRBV18; D remains ambiguous. The ends were cut back, 2 bases at V and 0 bases at J, with 5 bases in the middle. Germline CDR1 and CDR2: KGHSH and LQKENI. This CDR3 has 15 amino acids. CDR3 coding DNA: TGTGCCAGCTCACCAGGATTCTCTGGGGCCAACGTCCTGACTTTC. This gives the protein CASSPGFSGANVLTF.

The chain is built from TRBV5-4 and TRBJ2-3; TRBD2 matches 8 bases. The V and J ends lost 6 bases and 2 bases, in that order; junction bases with no gene match: 5. Germline V gives CDR1 SGHNT, CDR2 YYREEE (reference sequence). The CDR3 extends over 14 amino acids. The CDR3 protein is CASTSGGYTDTQYF. The CDR3 bases are TGTGCCAGCACCTCGGGAGGGTACACAGATACGCAGTATTTT.

V and J are TRBV28 and TRBJ2-1; 11 positions agree with TRBD1. After removal of 5 bases from V and 9 bases from J, the junction contained 6 bases not matched to a gene. The CDR3 sequence is 14 residues long. The germline V gene has CDR1 MDHEN and CDR2 SYDVKM. DNA for the CDR3: TGTGCCAGCAGTCCCGGACAGGGGGCTTTTGAGCAGTTCTTC. Protein: CASSPGQGAFEQFF. The complete variable domain, with remaining parts taken from reference TRBV28 and TRBJ2-1, reads DVKVTQSSRYLVKRTGEKVFLECVQDMDHENMFWYRQDPGLGLRLIYFSYDVKMKEKGDIPEGYSVSREKKERFSLILESASTNQTSMYLCASSPGQGAFEQFFGPGTRLTVL.

J is TRBJ2-5 and V is TRBV27, with a weak D call TRBD1 (5 bases). V lost 5 bases and J lost 5, with 18 bases in between. The germline CDR1 and CDR2 sequences are MNHEY and SMNVEV (reference sequence). This CDR3 spans 15 amino acids. CDR3 in amino acids: CASSPSRAAGETQYF. CDR3 nucleotides: TGTGCCAGCAGTCCCTCCAGGGCCGCCGGGGAGACCCAGTACTTC.

The J gene is TRBJ2-1, the V gene TRBV5-1; D perhaps matches TRBD2 (6 bases). Germline CDR1 SGHRS, CDR2 YFSETQ. The CDR3 is 15 amino acids. The V end was cut by 2 bases, the J end by 8 bases, with 17 bases between. In DNA form, the CDR3 reads TGCGCCAGCAGCTTTTACGGGAGTAAGGTCGATGAGCAGTTCTTC. It encodes CASSFYGSKVDEQFF.

The chain carries TRBV19 and TRBJ2-6, with D unclear. The germline CDR1 and CDR2 sequences are LNHDA and SQIVND (reference sequence). This CDR3 spans 16 amino acids. V lost 2 bases and J lost 4, with 12 bases in between. The CDR3 region is CASSINLGSGANVLTF. CDR3 nucleotide sequence: TGTGCCAGTAGTATAAATCTTGGGTCCGGGGCCAACGTCCTGACTTTC.

The chain carries TRBV4-2 and TRBJ2-1, with 14 bases fitting TRBD2. CDR1 and CDR2 from the germline V gene are LGHNA and YNFKEQ. V trimming: 4 bases; J trimming: 2 bases; junction bases outside the gene matches: 4. The CDR3 covers 17 residues. The CDR3 DNA sequence: TGTGCCAGCAGCCCGGGGACTAGCGGGGGACCCTACAATGAGCAGTTCTTC. Amino acids: CASSPGTSGGPYNEQFF.

This clone was found a few times. The chain is built from TRBV7-9 and TRBJ2-7, with D tentatively TRBD1 (6 bases). Germline CDR1 is SEHNR and CDR2 is FQNEAQ (reference sequence). V was clipped by 2 bases and J by 5 bases, with 16 bases between them. This CDR3 is 15 amino acids long. Here the CDR3 reads CASSLPVGRGDEQYF. DNA for the CDR3: TGTGCCAGCAGCTTACCCGTCGGCAGGGGAGACGAGCAGTACTTC.

The V call is TRBV19, the J call TRBJ1-2; D unclear. CDR3 length equals 12 residues. The germline CDR1 and CDR2 sequences are LNHDA and SQIVND (reference sequence). Trimming removed 4 bases from V and 3 bases from J, with 6 bases in between. CDR3 protein: CASSSGYYGYTF. The CDR3 nucleotides read TGTGCCAGTAGTAGCGGTTACTATGGCTACACCTTC.

The chain has TRBV5-8 and TRBJ2-4, with D unresolved. Germline loops: CDR1 SGHTS, CDR2 YDEGEE. The V gene lost 4 bases and the J gene lost 8 bases, with 16 bases spanning the gap. The CDR3 loop spans 14 amino acids. The chain's CDR3 is CASSPDLSWDIQYF. DNA of the CDR3: TGTGCCAGCAGCCCCGACCTTTCCTGGGACATTCAGTACTTC. Based on the CDR3 plus reference TRBV5-8 and TRBJ2-4, the full variable domain is EAGVTQSPTHLIKTRGQQATLRCSPISGHTSVYWYQQALGLGLQFLLWYDEGEERNRGNFPPRFSGRQFPNYSSELNVNALELEDSALYLCASSPDLSWDIQYFGAGTRLSVL.

V and J are TRBV6-5 and TRBJ1-1; D remains unclear. Per germline, CDR1 MNHEY and CDR2 SVGAGI. This CDR3 has 11 amino acids. The V gene lost 7 bases and the J gene lost 5 bases, with 8 bases spanning the gap. CDR3 sequence (DNA): TGTGCCAGCACCGACGGGACTGAAGCTTTCTTT. This codes for CASTDGTEAFF.

The chain links TRBV19 to TRBJ2-1; TRBD2 agrees at 14 bases. Germline CDR1 LNHDA, CDR2 SQIVND (reference sequence). Trimming took 4 bases from V and 8 from J; bases not matched to a gene: 7. The CDR3 has 16 residues. CDR3 amino acids: CASSSRTSGRIDEQFF. CDR3 DNA: TGTGCCAGTAGTAGCCGGACTAGCGGGAGGATAGATGAGCAGTTCTTC. Full variable domain (outside the CDR3, taken from reference TRBV19 and TRBJ2-1): DGGITQSPKYLFRKEGQNVTLSCEQNLNHDAMYWYRQDPGQGLRLIYYSQIVNDFQKGDIAEGYSVSREKKESFPLTVTSAQKNPTAFYLCASSSRTSGRIDEQFFGPGTRLTVL.